This T cell receptor (beta chain) derives from a study of breast tumors, draining lymph nodes, adjacent tissues. TCRdb reprocessed the multiplex PCR reads with MiXCR, giving one entry per CDR3 protein. This table holds roughly 220,000 distinct CDR3 sequences, less than 45% found once. The CDR3 totals 17 residues. Unmatched junction bases numbered 9, after V lost 2 bases and J lost 8 bases. Germline assignment: CDR1 MNHEY and CDR2 SVGAGI. Overall study results and limits: Tumors had less TCR diversity than lymph nodes, more than nontumor tissue. Most tumor T cells seemingly derive from lymph node, then expand in tumor. That most tumor T cells come from lymph nodes remained unproven.

This clonotype was recorded many times. Antigen unknown. Breast cancer patients provided tissue from their axillary draining lymph nodes. The chain carries TRBV6-5 and TRBJ1-6, with TRBD1 identical over 10 bases. This receptor was taken from a female donor with breast cancer. Some clones in this sample may be carry-over from other donors' samples. Sequencing was performed on axillary lymph node tissue. CDR3 coding DNA: TGTGCCAGCAGTTACCTCGGGACAGGGGTAAATTATTCACCCCTCCACTTT. Amino acid sequence: CASSYLGTGVNYSPLHF.